A selection of T cell receptor beta chains follows, all from one sample in a study of cytomegalovirus exposure and HLA in healthy donors. Profiled with immunoSEQ multiplex PCR; TCRdb holds only in-frame clones, not every one. The data show 170,000 or so clones, with roughly four fifths seen just once and approximately 2.9% held by the top ten. The sequenced material came from PBMCs. The source of these receptors is a woman younger than 35 in good health and CMV-seropositive. Each CDR3 is given with its conserved first and last residue. The D gene is left open where the match is weak. Clone size appears in some rows only: once, few, many, or a class for an expanded clone.

J: TRBJ2-3
V: TRBV2
size: .
length: 15
D: TRBD2
DNA: TGTGCCAGCAGGGCGACTAGCGGCAGCACAGATACGCAGTATTTT
CDR3: CASRATSGSTDTQYF

J: TRBJ1-1
V: TRBV9
size: few
length: 15
D: .
DNA: TGTGCCAGCAGCGTAGGTGGTCAGGCGGCCGGAGGAGCTTTCTTT
CDR3: CASSVGGQAAGGAFF

J: TRBJ1-2
V: TRBV7-8
size: few
length: 12
D: .
DNA: TGTGCCAGCAGCTCCAGCGGCTATGGCTACACCTTC
CDR3: CASSSSGYGYTF

J: TRBJ2-3
V: TRBV6-1
size: .
length: 15
D: TRBD2
DNA: TGTGCCAGCAGTGACGGCGGGGGGGACACAGATACGCAGTATTTT
CDR3: CASSDGGGDTDTQYF

J: TRBJ2-7
V: TRBV6-5
size: .
length: 13
D: .
DNA: TGTGCCAGCAGCCTAACAGATTCCTACGAGCAGTACTTC
CDR3: CASSLTDSYEQYF

J: TRBJ2-2
V: TRBV12-5
size: .
length: 14
D: TRBD2
DNA: TGTGCTAGTGTCCCTAGCGGGGGTGGCGGGGAGCTGTTTTTT
CDR3: CASVPSGGGGELFF

J: TRBJ2-1
V: TRBV7-3
size: .
length: 17
D: .
DNA: TGTGCCAGCAGCTTACGGTCGGGCAGGGATGGCTACAATGAGCAGTTCTTC
CDR3: CASSLRSGRDGYNEQFF

J: TRBJ1-2
V: TRBV4-1
size: .
length: 14
D: TRBD1
DNA: TGCGCCAGCAGCCAAGGTACAGGGGACGGTGGCTACACCTTC
CDR3: CASSQGTGDGGYTF

J: TRBJ2-1
V: TRBV7-3
size: once
length: 14
D: TRBD1
DNA: TGTGCCAGCAGCCCTAGACAGGGATACAATGAGCAGTTCTTC
CDR3: CASSPRQGYNEQFF

J: TRBJ2-7
V: TRBV5-1
size: few
length: 16
D: TRBD2
DNA: TGCGCCAGCAGCTTGGGTCGTTCTAGCGGATCCTACGAGCAGTACTTC
CDR3: CASSLGRSSGSYEQYF

J: TRBJ2-5
V: TRBV6-5
size: .
length: 14
D: TRBD2
DNA: TGTGCCAGCAGGGGGACTAGCGGGGAAGAGACCCAGTACTTC
CDR3: CASRGTSGEETQYF

J: TRBJ2-3
V: TRBV4-1
size: .
length: 17
D: TRBD1
DNA: TGCGCCAGCAGCCAAGACCGACAGGGGGTACGAGCAGATACGCAGTATTTT
CDR3: CASSQDRQGVRADTQYF